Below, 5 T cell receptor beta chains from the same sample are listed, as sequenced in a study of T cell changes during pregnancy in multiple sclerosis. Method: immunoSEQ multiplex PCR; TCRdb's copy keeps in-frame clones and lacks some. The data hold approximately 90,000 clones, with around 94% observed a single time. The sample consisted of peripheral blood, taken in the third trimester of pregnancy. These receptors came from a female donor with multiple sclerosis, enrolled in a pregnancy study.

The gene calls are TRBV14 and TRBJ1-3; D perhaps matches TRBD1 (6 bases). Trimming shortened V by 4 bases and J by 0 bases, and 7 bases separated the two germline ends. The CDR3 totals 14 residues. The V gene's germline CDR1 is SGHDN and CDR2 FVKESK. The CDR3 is CASSPGHSGNTIYF. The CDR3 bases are TGTGCCAGCAGCCCGGGACACTCTGGAAACACCATATATTTT. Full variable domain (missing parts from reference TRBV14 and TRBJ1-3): EAGVTQFPSHSVIEKGQTVTLRCDPISGHDNLYWYRRVMGKEIKFLLHFVKESKQDESGMPNNRFLAERTGGTYSTLKVQPAELEDSGVYFCASSPGHSGNTIYFGEGSWLTVV.

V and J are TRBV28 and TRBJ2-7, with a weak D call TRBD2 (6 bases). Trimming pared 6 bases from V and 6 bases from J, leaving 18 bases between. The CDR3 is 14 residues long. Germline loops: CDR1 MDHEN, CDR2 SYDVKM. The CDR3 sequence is CASSPGWRAPEQYF. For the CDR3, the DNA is TGTGCCAGCAGCCCCGGGTGGAGGGCCCCCGAGCAGTACTTC.

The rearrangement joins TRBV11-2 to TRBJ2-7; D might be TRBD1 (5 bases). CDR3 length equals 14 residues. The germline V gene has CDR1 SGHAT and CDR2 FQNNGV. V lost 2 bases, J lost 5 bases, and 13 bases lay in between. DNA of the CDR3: TGTGCCAGCAGCTTACGGCCAGGGAATGACGAGCAGTACTTC. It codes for CASSLRPGNDEQYF.

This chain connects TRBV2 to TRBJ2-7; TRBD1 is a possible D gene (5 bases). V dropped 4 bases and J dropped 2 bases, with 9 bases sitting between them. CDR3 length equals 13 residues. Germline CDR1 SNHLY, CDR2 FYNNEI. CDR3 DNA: TGTGCCAGCAGTGGGGGCAGGCCCTACGAGCAGTACTTC. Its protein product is CASSGGRPYEQYF.

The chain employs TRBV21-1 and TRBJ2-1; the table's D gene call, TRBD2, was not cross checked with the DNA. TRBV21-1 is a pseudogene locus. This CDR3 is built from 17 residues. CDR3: CASSIATDSGRTGEQFF. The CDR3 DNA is TGTGCCAGCAGCATCGCGACTGATAGCGGGAGAACGGGTGAGCAGTTCTTC.